A selection of T cell receptor beta chains follows, all from one sample in a study of T cell repertoires in cytomegalovirus infection. TCRdb passed the reads through MiXCR, listing each CDR3 protein once. The table records around 900,000 distinct CDR3 sequences, about a third of them present only once. The antigens for these receptors are not known. Sequences were derived from cultured CD8+ T cells from PBMCs, sampled from culture after CMV antigen stimulation. These receptors were taken from a human donor in good health (CMV status not recorded). Some clones in this sample may be carry-over from other donors' samples. The CDR3 runs from the conserved cysteine through the conserved F or W. D genes are given only for firm matches. Size is omitted from some rows. Given values are once, few, many or a class for expanded clones.

V gene: TRBV25-1; CDR3 length: 14; J gene: TRBJ2-1; clone size: few; D gene: TRBD2; CDR3 DNA: TGTGCCAGCAGGGCTGGCGGGGGCTACAATGAGCAGTTCTTC; CDR3 protein: CASRAGGGYNEQFF
V gene: TRBV6-1; CDR3 length: 17; J gene: TRBJ1-5; clone size: NA; D gene: TRBD1; CDR3 DNA: TGTGCCAGCAGCGAAAGGATTACCGGGACAGAGAATCAGCCCCAGCATTTT; CDR3 protein: CASSERITGTENQPQHF
V gene: TRBV7-9; CDR3 length: 15; J gene: TRBJ2-1; clone size: NA; D gene: NA; CDR3 DNA: TGTGCCAGCAGCGGCACCCGGGGGCCTTACAATGAGCAGTTCTTC; CDR3 protein: CASSGTRGPYNEQFF
V gene: TRBV7-9; CDR3 length: 13; J gene: TRBJ2-1; clone size: NA; D gene: NA; CDR3 DNA: TGTGCCAGCAGCCTACGGACCCCGAATGAGCAGTTCTTC; CDR3 protein: CASSLRTPNEQFF
V gene: TRBV24-1; CDR3 length: 16; J gene: TRBJ1-2; clone size: NA; D gene: TRBD1; CDR3 DNA: TGTGCCACCAGTGATTCTGCAGGGGGTTCCCTTTATGGCTACACCTTC; CDR3 protein: CATSDSAGGSLYGYTF
V gene: TRBV9; CDR3 length: 16; J gene: TRBJ1-2; clone size: few; D gene: NA; CDR3 DNA: TGTGCCAGCACCTACAGTGATGGGGACACCGTCTATGGCTACACCTTC; CDR3 protein: CASTYSDGDTVYGYTF
V gene: TRBV7-6; CDR3 length: 15; J gene: TRBJ1-3; clone size: NA; D gene: NA; CDR3 DNA: TGTGCCAGCAGGCTTACAGGGTACTCTGGAAACACCATATATTTT; CDR3 protein: CASRLTGYSGNTIYF
V gene: TRBV4-1; CDR3 length: 15; J gene: TRBJ1-1; clone size: few; D gene: TRBD1; CDR3 DNA: TGCGCCAGCAGCCAAAGGGGGACAGGGGAGACTGAAGCTTTCTTT; CDR3 protein: CASSQRGTGETEAFF
V gene: TRBV5-1; CDR3 length: 11; J gene: TRBJ1-2; clone size: few; D gene: NA; CDR3 DNA: TGCGCCAGCCGCGAGAAGGGAGGCTACACCTTC; CDR3 protein: CASREKGGYTF
V gene: TRBV27; CDR3 length: 14; J gene: TRBJ1-1; clone size: NA; D gene: NA; CDR3 DNA: TGTGCCAGCCTAGCGGGAATCATGAACACTGAAGCTTTCTTT; CDR3 protein: CASLAGIMNTEAFF
V gene: TRBV6-2/TRBV6-3; CDR3 length: 14; J gene: TRBJ2-3; clone size: NA; D gene: NA; CDR3 DNA: TGTGCCAGCAGGTGGGACTCGAACACAGATACGCAGTATTTT; CDR3 protein: CASRWDSNTDTQYF
V gene: TRBV27; CDR3 length: 14; J gene: TRBJ2-1; clone size: NA; D gene: TRBD2; CDR3 DNA: TGTGCCAGCACTGCTAGCGGGGGGGCAAATGAGCAGTTCTTC; CDR3 protein: CASTASGGANEQFF
V gene: TRBV14; CDR3 length: 15; J gene: TRBJ2-5; clone size: NA; D gene: TRBD2; CDR3 DNA: TGTGCCAGCAGCCAAGAGACTAGCGGGGCGGAGACCCAGTACTTC; CDR3 protein: CASSQETSGAETQYF
V gene: TRBV9; CDR3 length: 18; J gene: TRBJ2-2; clone size: NA; D gene: NA; CDR3 DNA: TGTGCCAGCAGCCTTCCCCATCGACTTGAAGGTGTCACCGGGGAGCTGTTTTTT; CDR3 protein: CASSLPHRLEGVTGELFF
V gene: TRBV12-3/TRBV12-4; CDR3 length: 13; J gene: TRBJ1-2; clone size: NA; D gene: NA; CDR3 DNA: TGTGCCAGCAGTTTGAACAGGGCGGTTGGCTACACCTTC; CDR3 protein: CASSLNRAVGYTF
V gene: TRBV7-8; CDR3 length: 15; J gene: TRBJ1-2; clone size: many; D gene: NA; CDR3 DNA: TGTGCCAGCAGCTTGTGGAGGGAAGCTAACTATGGCTACACCTTC; CDR3 protein: CASSLWREANYGYTF
V gene: TRBV9; CDR3 length: 16; J gene: TRBJ1-5; clone size: NA; D gene: NA; CDR3 DNA: TGTGCCAGCAGCGTAGGATCGGAATATAGCAATCAGCCCCAGCATTTT; CDR3 protein: CASSVGSEYSNQPQHF
V gene: TRBV7-9; CDR3 length: 14; J gene: TRBJ1-1; clone size: few; D gene: TRBD1; CDR3 DNA: TGTGCCAGCAGCAAGGACAGGGGAAGAACTGAAGCTTTCTTT; CDR3 protein: CASSKDRGRTEAFF
V gene: TRBV12-3/TRBV12-4; CDR3 length: 13; J gene: TRBJ2-7; clone size: NA; D gene: NA; CDR3 DNA: TGTGCCAGCCGGCTCGGGACGCTCTACGAGCAGTACTTC; CDR3 protein: CASRLGTLYEQYF
V gene: TRBV7-9; CDR3 length: 14; J gene: TRBJ2-1; clone size: NA; D gene: TRBD1; CDR3 DNA: TGTGCCAGCAGCTGGGGACAGGGGCTCAATGAGCAGTTCTTC; CDR3 protein: CASSWGQGLNEQFF
V gene: TRBV3-1; CDR3 length: 14; J gene: TRBJ2-5; clone size: NA; D gene: NA; CDR3 DNA: TGTGCCAGCAGCCAAGCTTCAGGGTGGGAGACCCAGTACTTC; CDR3 protein: CASSQASGWETQYF
V gene: TRBV7-8; CDR3 length: 15; J gene: TRBJ1-2; clone size: NA; D gene: TRBD1; CDR3 DNA: TGTGCCAGCAGCTCGTACAGGGGAGCTAACTATGGCTACACCTTC; CDR3 protein: CASSSYRGANYGYTF
V gene: TRBV27; CDR3 length: 17; J gene: TRBJ2-1; clone size: NA; D gene: TRBD2; CDR3 DNA: TGTGCCAGCAGTTTATCGACTAGCGGGGGGGATGACAATGAGCAGTTCTTC; CDR3 protein: CASSLSTSGGDDNEQFF
V gene: TRBV6-4; CDR3 length: 16; J gene: TRBJ1-1; clone size: few; D gene: NA; CDR3 DNA: TGTGCCAGCAGCTCCGATCGAAGCTCGTGGAACACTGAAGCTTTCTTT; CDR3 protein: CASSSDRSSWNTEAFF
V gene: TRBV28; CDR3 length: 18; J gene: TRBJ2-3; clone size: few; D gene: TRBD2; CDR3 DNA: TGTGCCAGCAGCCCCCCGGGACTAGCGGATTTGGGGGTGGATACGCAGTATTTT; CDR3 protein: CASSPPGLADLGVDTQYF
V gene: TRBV6-5; CDR3 length: 16; J gene: TRBJ1-1; clone size: NA; D gene: NA; CDR3 DNA: TGTGCCAGCAGTTACTTTACGGTGGAGGAGAACACTGAAGCTTTCTTT; CDR3 protein: CASSYFTVEENTEAFF
V gene: TRBV27; CDR3 length: 14; J gene: TRBJ2-1; clone size: NA; D gene: NA; CDR3 DNA: TGTGCCAGCAGTCCCCCCATACAGCCCAATGAGCAGTTCTTC; CDR3 protein: CASSPPIQPNEQFF
V gene: TRBV7-9; CDR3 length: 15; J gene: TRBJ2-5; clone size: many; D gene: TRBD2; CDR3 DNA: TGTGCCAGCAGCCCCCCGGGACTACTACAAGAGACCCAGTACTTC; CDR3 protein: CASSPPGLLQETQYF
V gene: TRBV7-9; CDR3 length: 14; J gene: TRBJ2-1; clone size: NA; D gene: NA; CDR3 DNA: TGTGCCAGCAGCTTAGCAGATGCCTACAATGAGCAGTTCTTC; CDR3 protein: CASSLADAYNEQFF
V gene: TRBV7-2; CDR3 length: 15; J gene: TRBJ1-2; clone size: many; D gene: NA; CDR3 DNA: TGTGCCAGCAGTACTGGGAGGGGTGGTCGCTATGGCTACACCTTC; CDR3 protein: CASSTGRGGRYGYTF
V gene: TRBV6-6; CDR3 length: 18; J gene: TRBJ2-2; clone size: NA; D gene: TRBD1; CDR3 DNA: TGTGCCAGCAGTTACTTTCTCACAGGGGACGCGAACATCGGGGAGCTGTTTTTT; CDR3 protein: CASSYFLTGDANIGELFF
V gene: TRBV27; CDR3 length: 16; J gene: TRBJ2-1; clone size: few; D gene: TRBD2; CDR3 DNA: TGTGCCAGCAGTTTAATTGGGACTAGCGGTTCATATGAGCAGTTCTTC; CDR3 protein: CASSLIGTSGSYEQFF
V gene: TRBV27; CDR3 length: 17; J gene: TRBJ1-2; clone size: NA; D gene: NA; CDR3 DNA: TGTGCCAGCAGTTTAGGGGCAGGAGAGTTAGATAACTATGGCTACACCTTC; CDR3 protein: CASSLGAGELDNYGYTF
V gene: TRBV28; CDR3 length: 14; J gene: TRBJ1-2; clone size: few; D gene: TRBD1; CDR3 DNA: TGTGCCAGCAGTGTGACAGGGGGTCGCTATGGCTACACCTTC; CDR3 protein: CASSVTGGRYGYTF
V gene: TRBV5-1; CDR3 length: 17; J gene: TRBJ1-5; clone size: few; D gene: TRBD1; CDR3 DNA: TGCGCCAGCAGCAAGGGACAGGATTCGGCAGTCTATCAGCCCCAGCATTTT; CDR3 protein: CASSKGQDSAVYQPQHF
V gene: TRBV3-1; CDR3 length: 17; J gene: TRBJ1-5; clone size: few; D gene: TRBD1; CDR3 DNA: TGTGCCAGCAGCCAAGTTTACGGGGACAGGGTCAATCAGCCCCAGCATTTT; CDR3 protein: CASSQVYGDRVNQPQHF
V gene: TRBV27; CDR3 length: 15; J gene: TRBJ2-7; clone size: NA; D gene: NA; CDR3 DNA: TGTGCCAGCAGTCCCAGCGGCGGTGACTCCTACGAGCAGTACTTC; CDR3 protein: CASSPSGGDSYEQYF
V gene: TRBV27; CDR3 length: 16; J gene: TRBJ2-3; clone size: NA; D gene: NA; CDR3 DNA: TGTGCCAGCGGTTACCGAACAGGGACCCTCAGGGATACGCAGTATTTT; CDR3 protein: CASGYRTGTLRDTQYF
V gene: TRBV6-5; CDR3 length: 12; J gene: TRBJ2-1; clone size: few; D gene: NA; CDR3 DNA: TGTGCCACCTCGATGTTCTACAATGAGCAGTTCTTC; CDR3 protein: CATSMFYNEQFF
V gene: TRBV5-3; CDR3 length: 15; J gene: TRBJ2-1; clone size: NA; D gene: NA; CDR3 DNA: TGTGCCAGCAGTCATGAAGTGGGGGAGTACAATGAGCAGTTCTTC; CDR3 protein: CASSHEVGEYNEQFF
V gene: TRBV5-1; CDR3 length: 15; J gene: TRBJ2-3; clone size: NA; D gene: NA; CDR3 DNA: TGCGCCAGCAGCTTGGAATGGTCTTTCACAGATACGCAGTATTTT; CDR3 protein: CASSLEWSFTDTQYF
V gene: TRBV4-1; CDR3 length: 15; J gene: TRBJ2-5; clone size: NA; D gene: TRBD1; CDR3 DNA: TGTGCCAGCAGTCGAGGACAGGGGTGGTCGGAGACCCAGTACTTC; CDR3 protein: CASSRGQGWSETQYF
V gene: TRBV15; CDR3 length: 14; J gene: TRBJ2-1; clone size: few; D gene: TRBD2; CDR3 DNA: TGTGCCACCAGCTTCGAGGGAGGGGTTTATGAGCAGTTCTTC; CDR3 protein: CATSFEGGVYEQFF
V gene: TRBV5-3; CDR3 length: 15; J gene: TRBJ2-2; clone size: NA; D gene: NA; CDR3 DNA: TGTGCCAGCAGCTTAGGGGAGGACAGCACCGGGGAGCTGTTTTTT; CDR3 protein: CASSLGEDSTGELFF
V gene: TRBV24-1; CDR3 length: 14; J gene: TRBJ2-2; clone size: NA; D gene: NA; CDR3 DNA: TGTGCCACCAGCACAGGGTACGACACCGGGGAGCTGTTTTTT; CDR3 protein: CATSTGYDTGELFF
V gene: TRBV20-1; CDR3 length: 17; J gene: TRBJ2-2; clone size: few; D gene: TRBD2; CDR3 DNA: TGCAGTGCTAGAGGTGTGGGAGGGGAAAAGGGCACCGGGGAGCTGTTTTTT; CDR3 protein: CSARGVGGEKGTGELFF
V gene: TRBV6-2/TRBV6-3; CDR3 length: 17; J gene: TRBJ2-1; clone size: few; D gene: NA; CDR3 DNA: TGTGCCAGCAGTTACCGGGTAGCCCAGAGCTCCTACAATGAGCAGTTCTTC; CDR3 protein: CASSYRVAQSSYNEQFF
V gene: TRBV6-1; CDR3 length: 15; J gene: TRBJ2-7; clone size: NA; D gene: NA; CDR3 DNA: TGTGCCAGTCTCGGGTTGGGGCGGCTGCACTACGAGCAGTACTTC; CDR3 protein: CASLGLGRLHYEQYF
V gene: TRBV19; CDR3 length: 16; J gene: TRBJ1-2; clone size: few; D gene: NA; CDR3 DNA: TGTGCCAGTCTGGGTGGCCCCCGACAGACCGACTATGGCTACACCTTC; CDR3 protein: CASLGGPRQTDYGYTF
V gene: TRBV7-2; CDR3 length: 16; J gene: TRBJ2-1; clone size: many; D gene: TRBD2; CDR3 DNA: TGTGCCAGCAGCCTCCAGACTAGCGGGCTTTACAATGAGCAGTTCTTC; CDR3 protein: CASSLQTSGLYNEQFF
V gene: TRBV5-1; CDR3 length: 16; J gene: TRBJ1-1; clone size: few; D gene: NA; CDR3 DNA: TGCGCCAGCAGCTTGCCCACAGATTCCATGAACACTGAAGCTTTCTTT; CDR3 protein: CASSLPTDSMNTEAFF
V gene: TRBV7-8; CDR3 length: 17; J gene: TRBJ2-3; clone size: many; D gene: TRBD2; CDR3 DNA: TGTGCCAGCAGCTTAGGTTTCGCGGGGGGGTCCACAGATACGCAGTATTTT; CDR3 protein: CASSLGFAGGSTDTQYF
V gene: TRBV4-1; CDR3 length: 14; J gene: TRBJ1-1; clone size: NA; D gene: NA; CDR3 DNA: TGCGCCAGCAGCCAAGGACCCCAAGTCCCGCGGCCTTTCTTT; CDR3 protein: CASSQGPQVPRPFF